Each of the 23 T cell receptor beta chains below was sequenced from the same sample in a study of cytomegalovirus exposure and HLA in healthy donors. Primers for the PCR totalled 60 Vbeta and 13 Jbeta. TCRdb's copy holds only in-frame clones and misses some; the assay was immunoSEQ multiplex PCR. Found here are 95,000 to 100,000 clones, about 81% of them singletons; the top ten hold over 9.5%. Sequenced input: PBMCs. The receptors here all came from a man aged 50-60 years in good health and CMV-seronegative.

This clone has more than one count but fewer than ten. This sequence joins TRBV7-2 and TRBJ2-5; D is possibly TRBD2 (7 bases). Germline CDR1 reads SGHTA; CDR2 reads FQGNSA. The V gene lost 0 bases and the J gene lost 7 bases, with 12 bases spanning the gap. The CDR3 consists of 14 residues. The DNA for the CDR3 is TGTGCCAGCAGCTTAGCGGGGGGGCCTGGGACCCAGTACTTC. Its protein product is CASSLAGGPGTQYF.

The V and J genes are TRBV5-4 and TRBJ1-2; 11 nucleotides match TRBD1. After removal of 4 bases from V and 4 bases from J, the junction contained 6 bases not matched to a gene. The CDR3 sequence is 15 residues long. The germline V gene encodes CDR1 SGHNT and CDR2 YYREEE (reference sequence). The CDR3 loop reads CASSPGQGEAYGYTF. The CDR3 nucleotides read TGTGCCAGCAGCCCGGGACAGGGGGAGGCCTATGGCTACACCTTC.

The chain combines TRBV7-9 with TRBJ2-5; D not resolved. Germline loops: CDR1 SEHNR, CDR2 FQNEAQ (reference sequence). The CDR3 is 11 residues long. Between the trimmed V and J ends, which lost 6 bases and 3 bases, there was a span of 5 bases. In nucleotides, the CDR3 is TGTGCCAGCAGTGCAGAAGAGACCCAGTACTTC. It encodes CASSAEETQYF. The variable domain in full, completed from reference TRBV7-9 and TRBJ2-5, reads DTGVSQNPRHKITKRGQNVTFRCDPISEHNRLYWYRQTLGQGPEFLTYFQNEAQLEKSRLLSDRFSAERPKGSFSTLEIQRTEQGDSAMYLCASSAEETQYFGPGTRLLVL.

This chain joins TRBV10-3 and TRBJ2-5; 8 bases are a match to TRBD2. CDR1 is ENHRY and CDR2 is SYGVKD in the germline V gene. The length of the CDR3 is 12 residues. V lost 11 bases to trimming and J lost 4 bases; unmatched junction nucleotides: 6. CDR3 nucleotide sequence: TGTGCCCACGCGAGCGGGGGAGAGACCCAGTACTTC. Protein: CAHASGGETQYF.

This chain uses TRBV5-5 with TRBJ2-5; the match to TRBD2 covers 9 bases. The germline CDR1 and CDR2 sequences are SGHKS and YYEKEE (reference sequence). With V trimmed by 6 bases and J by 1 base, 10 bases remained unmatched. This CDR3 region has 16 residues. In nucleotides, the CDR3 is TGTGCCAGCACCCCTTTGGGAGCGGGGGGCCAAGAGACCCAGTACTTC. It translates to CASTPLGAGGQETQYF.

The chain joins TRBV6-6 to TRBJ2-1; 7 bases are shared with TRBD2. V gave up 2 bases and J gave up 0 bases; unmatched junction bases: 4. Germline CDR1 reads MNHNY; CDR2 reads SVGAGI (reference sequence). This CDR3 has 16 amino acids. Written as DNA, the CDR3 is TGTGCCAGCAGTTACCCAGCGGGGAGCTCCTACAATGAGCAGTTCTTC. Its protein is CASSYPAGSSYNEQFF.

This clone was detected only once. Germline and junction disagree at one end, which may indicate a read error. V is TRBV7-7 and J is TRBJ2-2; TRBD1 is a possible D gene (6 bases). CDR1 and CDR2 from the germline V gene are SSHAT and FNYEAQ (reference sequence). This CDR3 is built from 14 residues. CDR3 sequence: CASRQAQGTGELFF. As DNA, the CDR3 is TGTGCTAGCAGACAGGCCCAAGGCACCGGGGAGCTGTTTTTT. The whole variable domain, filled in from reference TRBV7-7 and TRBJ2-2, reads GAGVSQSPRYKVTKRGQDVTLRCDPISSHATLYWYQQALGQGPEFLTYFNYEAQPDKSGLPSDRFSAERPEGSISTLTIQRTEQRDSAMYRCASRQAQGTGELFFGEGSRLTVL.

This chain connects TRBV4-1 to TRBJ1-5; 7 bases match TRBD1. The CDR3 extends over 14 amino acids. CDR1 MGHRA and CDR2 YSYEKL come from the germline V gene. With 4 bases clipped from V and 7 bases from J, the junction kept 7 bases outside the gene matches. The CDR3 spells CASSLTGLEQPQHF. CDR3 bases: TGCGCCAGCAGCCTGACAGGGTTAGAGCAGCCCCAGCATTTT.

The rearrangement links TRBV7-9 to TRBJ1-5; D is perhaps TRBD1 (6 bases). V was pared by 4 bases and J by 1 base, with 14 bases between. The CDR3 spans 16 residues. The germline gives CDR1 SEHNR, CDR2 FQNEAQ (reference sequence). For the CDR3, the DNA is TGTGCCAGCAGCTCCTACCAGGGGCCAAGCAATCAGCCCCAGCATTTT. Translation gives CASSSYQGPSNQPQHF. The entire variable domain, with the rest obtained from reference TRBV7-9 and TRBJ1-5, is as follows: DTGVSQNPRHKITKRGQNVTFRCDPISEHNRLYWYRQTLGQGPEFLTYFQNEAQLEKSRLLSDRFSAERPKGSFSTLEIQRTEQGDSAMYLCASSSYQGPSNQPQHFGDGTRLSIL.

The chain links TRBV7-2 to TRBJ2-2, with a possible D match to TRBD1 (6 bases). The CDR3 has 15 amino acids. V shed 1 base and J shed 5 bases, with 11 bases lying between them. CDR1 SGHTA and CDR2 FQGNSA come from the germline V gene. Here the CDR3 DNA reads TGTGCCAGCAGCTTAGACAGGGCATTGACCGGGGAGCTGTTTTTT. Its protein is CASSLDRALTGELFF.

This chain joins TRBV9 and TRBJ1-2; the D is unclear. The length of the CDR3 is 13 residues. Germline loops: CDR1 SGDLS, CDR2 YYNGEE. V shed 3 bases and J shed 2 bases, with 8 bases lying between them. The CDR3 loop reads CASSEAVNYGYTF. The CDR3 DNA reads TGTGCCAGCAGCGAGGCGGTAAACTATGGCTACACCTTC.

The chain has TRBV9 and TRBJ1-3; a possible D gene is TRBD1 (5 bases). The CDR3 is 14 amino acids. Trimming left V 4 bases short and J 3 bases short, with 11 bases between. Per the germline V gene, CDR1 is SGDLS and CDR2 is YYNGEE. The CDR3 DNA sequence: TGTGCCAGCAGCCCCAGGGATCGTGGAAACACCATATATTTT. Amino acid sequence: CASSPRDRGNTIYF. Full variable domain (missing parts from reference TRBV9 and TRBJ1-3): DSGVTQTPKHLITATGQRVTLRCSPRSGDLSVYWYQQSLDQGLQFLIQYYNGEERAKGNILERFSAQQFPDLHSELNLSSLELGDSALYFCASSPRDRGNTIYFGEGSWLTVV.

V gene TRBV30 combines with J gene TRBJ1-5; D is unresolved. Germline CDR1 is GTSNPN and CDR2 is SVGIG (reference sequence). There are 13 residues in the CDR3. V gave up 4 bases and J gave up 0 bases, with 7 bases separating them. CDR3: CAWTADSNQPQHF. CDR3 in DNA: TGTGCCTGGACGGCGGATAGCAATCAGCCCCAGCATTTT.

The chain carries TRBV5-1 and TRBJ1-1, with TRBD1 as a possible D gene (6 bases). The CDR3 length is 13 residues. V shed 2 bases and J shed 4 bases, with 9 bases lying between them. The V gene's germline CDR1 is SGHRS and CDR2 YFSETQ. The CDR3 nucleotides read TGCGCCAGCAGCTTTGGGGGCACCACTGAAGCTTTCTTT. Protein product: CASSFGGTTEAFF.

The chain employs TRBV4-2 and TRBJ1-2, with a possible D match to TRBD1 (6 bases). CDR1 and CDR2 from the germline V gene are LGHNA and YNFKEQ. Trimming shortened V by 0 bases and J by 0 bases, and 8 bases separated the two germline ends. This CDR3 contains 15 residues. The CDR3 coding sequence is TGTGCCAGCAGCCAAGATTCAGGGGCTAACTATGGCTACACCTTC. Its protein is CASSQDSGANYGYTF.

CDR3 nucleotides: TGCGCCAGCAGCCAGGGCGATAAGAACACTGAAGCTTTCTTT. As protein: CASSQGDKNTEAFF. The V and J genes are TRBV5-1 and TRBJ1-1, with TRBD1 as a possible D gene (5 bases). CDR3 length: 14 amino acids. Trimming cost V 4 bases and J 1 base, with 11 bases left between them. Germline V gene data show CDR1 as SGHRS and CDR2 as YFSETQ.

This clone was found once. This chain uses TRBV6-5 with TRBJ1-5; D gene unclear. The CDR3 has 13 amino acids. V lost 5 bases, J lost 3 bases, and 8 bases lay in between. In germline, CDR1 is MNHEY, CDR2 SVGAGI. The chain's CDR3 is CASSRQSNQPQHF. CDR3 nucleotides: TGTGCCAGCAGTCGACAATCCAATCAGCCCCAGCATTTT.

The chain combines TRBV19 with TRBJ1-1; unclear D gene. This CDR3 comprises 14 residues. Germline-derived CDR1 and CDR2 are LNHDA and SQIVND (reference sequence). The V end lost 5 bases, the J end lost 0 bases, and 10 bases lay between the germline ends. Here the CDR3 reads CASSREYLNTEAFF. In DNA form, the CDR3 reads TGTGCCAGTAGTCGCGAGTACCTGAACACTGAAGCTTTCTTT.

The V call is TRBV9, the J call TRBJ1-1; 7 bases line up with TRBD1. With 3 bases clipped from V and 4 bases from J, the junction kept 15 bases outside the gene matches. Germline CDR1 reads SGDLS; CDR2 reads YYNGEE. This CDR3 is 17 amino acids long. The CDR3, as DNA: TGTGCCAGCAGCGCTTACACAGGGGCCAGGAGTAGCACTGAAGCTTTCTTT. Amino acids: CASSAYTGARSSTEAFF.

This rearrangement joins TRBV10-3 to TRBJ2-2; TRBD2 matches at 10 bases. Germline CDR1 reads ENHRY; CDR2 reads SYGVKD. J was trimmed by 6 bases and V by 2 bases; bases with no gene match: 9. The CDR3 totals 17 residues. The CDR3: CAISEAKAGGRPGELFF. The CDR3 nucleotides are TGTGCCATCAGTGAGGCGAAAGCGGGAGGGCGTCCCGGGGAGCTGTTTTTT.

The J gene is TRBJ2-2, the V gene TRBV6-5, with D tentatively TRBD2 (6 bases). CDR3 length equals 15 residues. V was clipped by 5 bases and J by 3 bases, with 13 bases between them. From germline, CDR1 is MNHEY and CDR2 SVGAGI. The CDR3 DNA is TGTGCCAGCAGTATGACTAGTTGGGACACCGGGGAGCTGTTTTTT. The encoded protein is CASSMTSWDTGELFF.

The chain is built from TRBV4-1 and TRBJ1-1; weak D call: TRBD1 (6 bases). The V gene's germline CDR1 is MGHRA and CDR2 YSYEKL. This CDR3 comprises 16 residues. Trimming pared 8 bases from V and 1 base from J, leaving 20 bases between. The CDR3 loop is CASQRKGVRGNTEAFF. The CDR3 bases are TGCGCCAGCCAAAGGAAGGGGGTCCGGGGGAACACTGAAGCTTTCTTT.

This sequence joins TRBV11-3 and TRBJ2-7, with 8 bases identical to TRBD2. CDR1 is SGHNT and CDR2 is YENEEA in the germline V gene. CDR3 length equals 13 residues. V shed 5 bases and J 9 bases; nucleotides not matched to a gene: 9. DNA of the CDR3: TGTGCCAGCAGCCCCGCCCGGAGCGGGAGGCAGTACTTC. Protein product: CASSPARSGRQYF.